This T cell receptor (beta chain) was sequenced for a study of Ad26.COV2.S vaccination and SARS-CoV-2 variants. CDR1 and CDR2 (germline): SGHRS, YFSETQ. There are 16 residues in the CDR3. The V and J ends lost 3 bases and 10 bases, in that order; junction bases with no gene match: 14. This table comes from immunoSEQ multiplex PCR, and its TCRdb copy is limited to in-frame clones, with some not included. The repertoire consists of 300,000 to 400,000 clones, with 70% to 90% occurring once and the leading ten covering approximately 3.5%. With respect to this clone: Its antigen is currently unknown.

Study outcomes and limitations: Vaccine recipients had higher spike-specific TCR breadth than placebo recipients.

Treatment denoted: about 20 received Ad26.COV2.S at low or high dose, single or two shots; roughly five received placebo; per-sample allocation not given. The samples date from day 63 after the first vaccine or placebo injection. Material: peripheral blood, obtained in a trial of Ad26.COV2.S vaccine versus placebo. The chain employs TRBV5-1 and TRBJ2-1, with 9 bases aligning to TRBD2. This sequence was found in a person aged 18-65 years who received the Ad26.COV2.S COVID-19 vaccine or a placebo. The CDR3 loop is CASSSSQGSGGPEQFF. CDR3 nucleotides: TGCGCCAGCAGCTCCAGTCAGGGTAGCGGGGGACCCGAGCAGTTCTTC.